The source of this T cell receptor beta chain is a study of PD-1 blockade in classical Hodgkin lymphoma. Study-wide results and caveats: Newly diagnosed patients had diversity similar to the baseline diversity of complete responders.

The CDR3 spans 16 residues. The trim removed 4 bases at V and 5 bases at J, leaving 14 bases unmatched. Germline V gene sequence: CDR1 SGHRS, CDR2 YFSETQ. The data were produced by immunoSEQ multiplex PCR, yet TCRdb's version contains in-frame clones alone and is incomplete. Among about 20,000 clones listed, roughly four fifths were seen once. The patients all showed relapse after autologous stem cell transplantation, while their brentuximab vedotin exposure varied. Regarding this clone: Its cognate antigen is unknown.

This chain connects TRBV5-1 to TRBJ2-7; TRBD2 matches 8 bases. The receptor's source is a human donor with classical Hodgkin lymphoma. This specimen was peripheral blood mononuclear cells (PBMCs), taken before the second cycle of nivolumab. The CDR3 sequence: CASSPPRGAGGDEQYF. In DNA, the CDR3 is TGCGCCAGCAGCCCACCCCGAGGGGCGGGAGGCGACGAGCAGTACTTC.